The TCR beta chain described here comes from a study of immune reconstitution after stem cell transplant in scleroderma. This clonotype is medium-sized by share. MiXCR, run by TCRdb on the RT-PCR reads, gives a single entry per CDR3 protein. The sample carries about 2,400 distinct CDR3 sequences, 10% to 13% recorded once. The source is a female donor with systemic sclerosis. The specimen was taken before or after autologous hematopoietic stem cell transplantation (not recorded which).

In DNA form, the CDR3 reads TGTGCCAGCAGCCCATACAGGGGGTATGGCGGGGAGCTGTTTTTT. It specifies CASSPYRGYGGELFF. The V gene is TRBV7-3, the J gene TRBJ2-2; TRBD1 aligns across 8 bases. Germline CDR1 SGHTA, CDR2 FQGTGA. Trimming at V came to 5 bases and at J to 7 bases, leaving 9 bases not matched to a gene. This CDR3 contains 15 residues.